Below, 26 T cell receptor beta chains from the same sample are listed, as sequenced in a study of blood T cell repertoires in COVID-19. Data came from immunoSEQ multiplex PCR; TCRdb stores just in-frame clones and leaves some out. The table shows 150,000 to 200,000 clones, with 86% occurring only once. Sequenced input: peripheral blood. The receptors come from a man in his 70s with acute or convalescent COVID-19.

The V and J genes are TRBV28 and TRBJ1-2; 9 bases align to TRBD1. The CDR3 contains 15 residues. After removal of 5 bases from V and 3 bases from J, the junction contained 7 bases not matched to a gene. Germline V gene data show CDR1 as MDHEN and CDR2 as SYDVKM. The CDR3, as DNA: TGTGCCAGCAGTCTGCCGGGACAGGGAGACTATGGCTACACCTTC. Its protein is CASSLPGQGDYGYTF.

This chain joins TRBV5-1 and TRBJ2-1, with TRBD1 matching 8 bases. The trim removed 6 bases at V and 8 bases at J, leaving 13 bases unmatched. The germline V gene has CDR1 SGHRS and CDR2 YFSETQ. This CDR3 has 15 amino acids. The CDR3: CASTTSQGAIDEQFF. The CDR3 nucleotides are TGCGCCAGCACCACGTCCCAGGGGGCTATCGATGAGCAGTTCTTC.

The CDR3 DNA reads TGTGCCAGCAGCTTAATTACCCCCCGTGGCGGGGGAGTGAGCACAGATACGCAGTATTTT. Encoded protein: CASSLITPRGGGVSTDTQYF. J is TRBJ2-3 and V is TRBV7-3, with 7 bases lining up with TRBD2. This CDR3 is built from 20 residues. Trimming removed 1 base from V and 0 bases from J; junction bases left unmatched: 16. From germline, CDR1 is SGHTA and CDR2 FQGTGA.

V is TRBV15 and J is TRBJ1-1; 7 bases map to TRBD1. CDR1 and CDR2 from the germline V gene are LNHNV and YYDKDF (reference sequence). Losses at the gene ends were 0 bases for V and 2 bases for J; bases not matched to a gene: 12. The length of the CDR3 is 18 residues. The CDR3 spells CATSRDSAIYRGNTEAFF. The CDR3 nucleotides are TGTGCCACCAGCAGAGATAGCGCAATCTACAGGGGTAACACTGAAGCTTTCTTT.

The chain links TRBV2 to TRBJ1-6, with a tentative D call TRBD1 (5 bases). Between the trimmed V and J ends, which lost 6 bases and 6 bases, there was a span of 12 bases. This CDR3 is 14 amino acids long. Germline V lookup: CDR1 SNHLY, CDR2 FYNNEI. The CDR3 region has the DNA TGTGCCAGCAGGGCCGGGACTGGTAATTCACCCCTCCACTTT. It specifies CASRAGTGNSPLHF.

Written as DNA, the CDR3 is TGTGCCAGCAGTGAAGCGCTCCGACAGGCGCTTTCACCCCTCCACTTT. Amino acids: CASSEALRQALSPLHF. The chain has TRBV6-1 and TRBJ1-6; D perhaps matches TRBD1 (6 bases). CDR1 is MNHNS and CDR2 is SASEGT in the germline V gene. This CDR3 contains 16 residues. V dropped 0 bases and J dropped 9 bases, with 15 bases sitting between them.

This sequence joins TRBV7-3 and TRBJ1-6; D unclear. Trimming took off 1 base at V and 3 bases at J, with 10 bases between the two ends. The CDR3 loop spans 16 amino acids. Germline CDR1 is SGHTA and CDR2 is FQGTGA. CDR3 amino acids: CASSLRGAGYNSPLHF. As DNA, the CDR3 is TGTGCCAGCAGCTTAAGGGGAGCTGGCTATAATTCACCCCTCCACTTT.

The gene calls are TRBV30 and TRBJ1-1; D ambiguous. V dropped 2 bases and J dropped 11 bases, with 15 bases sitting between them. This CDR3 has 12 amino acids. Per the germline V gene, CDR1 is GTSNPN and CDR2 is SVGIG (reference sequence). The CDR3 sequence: CAWSSGYGGAFF. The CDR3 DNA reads TGTGCCTGGAGTTCGGGGTATGGTGGGGCTTTCTTT.

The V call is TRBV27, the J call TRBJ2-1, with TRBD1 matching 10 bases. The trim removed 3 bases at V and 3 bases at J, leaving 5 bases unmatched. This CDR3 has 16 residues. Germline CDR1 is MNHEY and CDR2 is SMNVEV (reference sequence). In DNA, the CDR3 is TGTGCCAGCAGTTTGCCCGGGACAGGGGTCTACAATGAGCAGTTCTTC. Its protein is CASSLPGTGVYNEQFF.

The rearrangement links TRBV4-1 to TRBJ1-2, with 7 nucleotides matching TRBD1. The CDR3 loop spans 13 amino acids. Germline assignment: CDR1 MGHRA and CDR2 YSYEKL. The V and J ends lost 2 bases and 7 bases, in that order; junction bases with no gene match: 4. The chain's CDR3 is CASSQTGDRGYTF. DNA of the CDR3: TGCGCCAGCAGCCAAACAGGGGATCGTGGCTACACCTTC.

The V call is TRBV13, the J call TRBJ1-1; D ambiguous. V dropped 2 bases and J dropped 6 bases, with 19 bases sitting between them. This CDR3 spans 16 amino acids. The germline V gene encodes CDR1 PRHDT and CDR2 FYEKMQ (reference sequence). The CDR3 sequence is CASSLNSLRLGAEAFF. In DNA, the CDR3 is TGTGCCAGCAGCTTAAATTCCCTCCGATTGGGAGCTGAAGCTTTCTTT.

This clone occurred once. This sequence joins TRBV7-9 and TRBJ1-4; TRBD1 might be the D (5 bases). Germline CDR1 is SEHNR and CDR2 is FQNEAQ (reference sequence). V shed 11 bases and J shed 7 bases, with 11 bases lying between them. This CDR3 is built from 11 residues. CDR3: CAGGGTEKLFF. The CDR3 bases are TGTGCCGGCGGAGGGACTGAAAAACTGTTTTTT.

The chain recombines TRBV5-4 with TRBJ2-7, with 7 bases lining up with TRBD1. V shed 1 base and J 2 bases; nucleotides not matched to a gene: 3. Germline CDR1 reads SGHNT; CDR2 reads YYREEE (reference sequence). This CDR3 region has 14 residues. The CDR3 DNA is TGTGCCAGCAGCTTGACAGGGGTTACCTACGAGCAGTACTTC. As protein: CASSLTGVTYEQYF.

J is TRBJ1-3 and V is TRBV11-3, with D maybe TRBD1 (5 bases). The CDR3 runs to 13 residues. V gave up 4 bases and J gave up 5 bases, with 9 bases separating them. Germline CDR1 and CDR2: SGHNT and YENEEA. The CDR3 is CASSSGLRNTIYF. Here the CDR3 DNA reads TGTGCCAGCAGCTCGGGACTAAGAAACACCATATATTTT.

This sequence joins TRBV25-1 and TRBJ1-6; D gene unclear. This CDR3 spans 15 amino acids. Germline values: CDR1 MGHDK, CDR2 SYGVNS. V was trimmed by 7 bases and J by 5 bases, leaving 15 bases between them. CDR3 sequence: CASNERGYHNSPLHF. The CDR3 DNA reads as TGTGCCAGCAACGAACGGGGTTACCATAATTCACCCCTCCACTTT.

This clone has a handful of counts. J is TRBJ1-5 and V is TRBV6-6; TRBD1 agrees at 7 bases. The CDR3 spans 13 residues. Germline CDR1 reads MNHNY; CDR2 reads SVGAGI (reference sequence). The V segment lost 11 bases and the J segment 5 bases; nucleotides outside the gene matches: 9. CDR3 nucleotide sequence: TGTGCCGGGGGTGGGACAGCACATCAGCCCCAGCATTTT. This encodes CAGGGTAHQPQHF.

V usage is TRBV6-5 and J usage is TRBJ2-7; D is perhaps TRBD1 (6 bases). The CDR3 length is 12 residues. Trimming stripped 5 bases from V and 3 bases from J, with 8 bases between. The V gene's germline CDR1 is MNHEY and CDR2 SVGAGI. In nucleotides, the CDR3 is TGTGCCAGCAGTAGGACAGACTACGAGCAGTACTTC. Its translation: CASSRTDYEQYF.

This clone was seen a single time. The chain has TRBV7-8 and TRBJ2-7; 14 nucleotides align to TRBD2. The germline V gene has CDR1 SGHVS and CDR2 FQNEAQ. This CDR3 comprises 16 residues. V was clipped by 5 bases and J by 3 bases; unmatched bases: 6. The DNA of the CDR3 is TGTGCCAGCAGCCCGGGACTAGCGGGAGTAATCTACGAGCAGTACTTC. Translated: CASSPGLAGVIYEQYF.

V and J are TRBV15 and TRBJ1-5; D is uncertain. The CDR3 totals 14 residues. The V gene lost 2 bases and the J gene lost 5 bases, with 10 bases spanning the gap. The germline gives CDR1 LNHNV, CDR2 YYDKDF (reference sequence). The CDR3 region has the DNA TGTGCCACCAGCAGACTTATGGGCGATCAGCCCCAGCATTTT. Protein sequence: CATSRLMGDQPQHF.

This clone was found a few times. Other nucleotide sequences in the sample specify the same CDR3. DNA of the CDR3: TGCGCCAGCAGCCCGGGACAGCTCTCTGGAAACACCATATATTTT. Translated, it gives CASSPGQLSGNTIYF. The rearrangement joins TRBV4-3 to TRBJ1-3, with 7 bases that match TRBD1. Trimming at V came to 4 bases and at J to 0 bases, leaving 3 bases not matched to a gene. This CDR3 is built from 15 residues. Germline V lookup: CDR1 LGHNA, CDR2 YSLEER.

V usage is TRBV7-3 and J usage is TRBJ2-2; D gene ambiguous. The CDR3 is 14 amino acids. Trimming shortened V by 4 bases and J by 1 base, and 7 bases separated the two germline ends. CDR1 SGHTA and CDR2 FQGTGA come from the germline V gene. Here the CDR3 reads CASSSLLNTGELFF. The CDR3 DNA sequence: TGTGCCAGCAGCTCCCTCTTGAACACCGGGGAGCTGTTTTTT.

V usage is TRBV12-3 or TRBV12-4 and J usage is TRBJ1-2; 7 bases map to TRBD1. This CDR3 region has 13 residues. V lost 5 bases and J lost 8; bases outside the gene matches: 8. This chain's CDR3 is CASSRQGVVGYTF. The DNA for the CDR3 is TGTGCCAGCAGTCGACAGGGTGTAGTAGGCTACACCTTC.

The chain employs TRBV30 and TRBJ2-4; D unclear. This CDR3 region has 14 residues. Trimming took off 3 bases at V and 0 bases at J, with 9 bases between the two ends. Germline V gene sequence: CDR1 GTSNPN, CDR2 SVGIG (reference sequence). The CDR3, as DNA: TGTGCCTGGAGCAGAAAACAAGCCAAAAACATTCAGTACTTC. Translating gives CAWSRKQAKNIQYF.

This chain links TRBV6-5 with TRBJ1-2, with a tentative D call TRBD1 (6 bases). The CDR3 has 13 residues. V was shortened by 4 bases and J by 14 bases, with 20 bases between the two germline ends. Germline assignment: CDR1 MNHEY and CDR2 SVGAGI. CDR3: CASSSQTGFRRTF. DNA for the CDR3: TGTGCCAGCAGTTCCCAGACAGGTTTCCGCCGAACCTTC.

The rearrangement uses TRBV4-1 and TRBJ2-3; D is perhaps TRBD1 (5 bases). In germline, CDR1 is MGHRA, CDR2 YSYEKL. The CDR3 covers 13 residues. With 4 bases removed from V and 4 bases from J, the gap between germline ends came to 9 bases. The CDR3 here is CASSLQGADTQYF. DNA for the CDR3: TGCGCCAGCAGCCTGCAGGGTGCAGATACGCAGTATTTT.

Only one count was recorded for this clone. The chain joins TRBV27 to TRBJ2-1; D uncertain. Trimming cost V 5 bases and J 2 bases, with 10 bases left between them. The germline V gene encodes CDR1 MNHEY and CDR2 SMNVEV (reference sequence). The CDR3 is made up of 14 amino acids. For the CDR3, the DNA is TGTGCCAGCAGTCCCTGGGCCGCCTACAATGAGCAGTTCTTC. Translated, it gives CASSPWAAYNEQFF.